This T cell receptor (beta chain) was identified in a study of regulatory T cells in long-lasting Graves disease. iRepertoire HTBI primers and Arm-PCR of CDR3 regions built TCR beta libraries. One entry per CDR3 protein results from TCRdb running MiXCR on the multiplex PCR reads. The repertoire holds a few hundred thousand distinct CDR3 sequences, with around a quarter as singletons. Indicated time point: persistent/refractory GD, antithyroid drugs over 5 years with positive TRAb. Preparation of the TCR library used RNA extracted from PBMCs. The sample in question was peripheral blood mononuclear cells (PBMCs), obtained when the disease was refractory, from a patient treated with antithyroid drugs. The TCR originated in a female donor with Graves disease.

The CDR3 sequence: CASSEHRGAGTSSEQYF. As DNA, the CDR3 is TGTGCCAGCAGTGAACATCGGGGCGCCGGGACTAGCAGTGAGCAGTACTTC. The chain recombines TRBV25-1 with TRBJ2-7; 9 bases line up with TRBD2. With 2 bases clipped from V and 7 bases from J, the junction kept 15 bases outside the gene matches. The CDR3 runs to 17 residues. Germline V gives CDR1 MGHDK, CDR2 SYGVNS.